This T cell receptor beta chain was sequenced for a study of shared clonotypes between healthy human individuals. Notes on the study in general: Rarefaction exposed incomplete sorted-subset sequencing despite large depth.

Naive CD8 cells lacked CD45RO, underwent positive selection for CCR7 and left out terminally differentiated effector memory CD45RA+ cells. Every contributor of samples was a Caucasian grown-up residing in Nashville, Tennessee. The germline CDR1 and CDR2 sequences are SEHNR and FQNEAQ (reference sequence). This CDR3 has 16 amino acids. Trimming took 1 base from V and 5 from J; bases not matched to a gene: 6. As regards this clone: Its target is unknown.

The assay was carried out at the deep level. The sorted-subset replicate PCRs were given approximately 190 ng DNA, which is 31,000 or so T cell genomes. Generated by immunoSEQ multiplex PCR, the TCRdb table keeps only in-frame clones and is missing some. The profile shows more than 2 million clones, approximately 94% of them singletons. The V call is TRBV7-9, the J call TRBJ2-3, with 10 bases identical to TRBD2. This receptor was obtained from a man aged 18-30 years in good health. Sequencing was carried out using naive CD8+ T cells sorted from blood. CDR3 nucleotides: TGTGCCAGCAGCTTAGGACTAGCGGGCATTGGAGATACGCAGTATTTT. This encodes CASSLGLAGIGDTQYF.